One sample yielded the 22 T cell receptor beta chains listed below, sequenced in a study of T cell responses to AZD1222 COVID-19 vaccine. Clones were sequenced by immunoSEQ multiplex PCR, and TCRdb holds only the in-frame ones, with some missing. The table lists more than 95,000 clones, 85% to 90% of them singletons. The specimen was peripheral blood, collected on day 0 of AZD1222 vaccination. These receptors came from an adult in good health.

The J gene is TRBJ1-1, the V gene TRBV6-5, with 9 bases lining up with TRBD1. The CDR3 consists of 14 residues. The germline gives CDR1 MNHEY, CDR2 SVGAGI. The junction had 12 bases not matched to a gene; V was cut back by 6 bases and J by 10 bases. The CDR3 DNA reads TGTGCCAGCAGCCCCGGGACAGGGAGTAAATCAGCTTTCTTT. This encodes CASSPGTGSKSAFF.

This chain uses TRBV10-3 with TRBJ2-7; possible D gene TRBD2, 6 bases. V was pared by 6 bases and J by 0 bases, with 12 bases between. CDR3 size: 14 residues. The V gene's germline CDR1 is ENHRY and CDR2 SYGVKD. CDR3 coding DNA: TGTGCCATCAGGGAGGGGCCGAGCTCCTACGAGCAGTACTTC. This sequence encodes CAIREGPSSYEQYF.

The chain combines TRBV7-3 with TRBJ1-2; D is undetermined. The V gene lost 0 bases and the J gene lost 8 bases, with 10 bases spanning the gap. Germline V gives CDR1 SGHTA, CDR2 FQGTGA. The CDR3 is made up of 13 amino acids. The CDR3 region has the DNA TGTGCCAGCAGCTTAACGTCCTCGGAGGGCTACACCTTC. This sequence encodes CASSLTSSEGYTF.

V usage is TRBV11-1 and J usage is TRBJ2-2; 8 nucleotides agree with TRBD2. Germline V CDR1 and CDR2: SGHAT, FQDESV (reference sequence). V lost 2 bases to trimming and J lost 4 bases; unmatched junction nucleotides: 6. The CDR3 loop spans 16 amino acids. CDR3 nucleotides: TGTGCCAGCAGCTTAAGGGGACTAGTGGGCACCGGGGAGCTGTTTTTT. As protein: CASSLRGLVGTGELFF.

This rearrangement joins TRBV7-2 to TRBJ1-5; possible D gene TRBD1, 6 bases. The CDR3 consists of 15 residues. Germline CDR1 and CDR2: SGHTA and FQGNSA. Deletions cut 5 bases from V and 3 bases from J, with 14 bases between. CDR3: CASSPQGTLNQPQHF. For the CDR3, the DNA is TGTGCCAGCAGCCCGCAGGGGACCCTCAATCAGCCCCAGCATTTT.

The CDR3 protein is CASSLGTGEIGETQYF. The CDR3 region has the DNA TGTGCCAGCAGCTTGGGGACAGGGGAGATCGGGGAGACCCAGTACTTC. The rearrangement links TRBV11-3 to TRBJ2-5; 10 bases agree with TRBD1. Looked up from germline, CDR1 is SGHNT and CDR2 is YENEEA. V lost 3 bases and J lost 5; bases outside the gene matches: 9. The CDR3 has 16 residues.

The chain recombines TRBV4-2 with TRBJ2-3, with D possibly matching TRBD2 (6 bases). CDR1 and CDR2 (germline): LGHNA, YNFKEQ. The CDR3 is 17 residues long. V gave up 4 bases and J gave up 4 bases, with 21 bases separating them. DNA for the CDR3: TGTGCCAGCAGCCCCAGAGCGGCGGGCCGGGACTCAGATACGCAGTATTTT. Encoded protein: CASSPRAAGRDSDTQYF.

This chain links TRBV6-5 with TRBJ1-5; D uncertain. Between the trimmed V and J ends, which lost 6 bases and 5 bases, there was a span of 11 bases. This CDR3 has 13 amino acids. CDR1 is MNHEY, CDR2 SVGAGI, per germline. CDR3 DNA sequence: TGTGCCAGCAGCAACGGAATGGATCAGCCCCAGCATTTT. This gives the protein CASSNGMDQPQHF.

The rearrangement uses TRBV7-2 and TRBJ2-7; no definite D call. Germline-derived CDR1 and CDR2 are SGHTA and FQGNSA. Trimming took off 3 bases at V and 3 bases at J, with 9 bases between the two ends. The CDR3 is 13 amino acids. The CDR3 coding sequence is TGTGCCAGCAGCTTTGTAGAGCGCTACGAGCAGTACTTC. This translates into CASSFVERYEQYF.

V is TRBV9 and J is TRBJ2-5; D is perhaps TRBD1 (6 bases). The CDR3 sequence is 14 residues long. Per germline, CDR1 SGDLS and CDR2 YYNGEE. Between the trimmed V and J ends, which lost 0 bases and 5 bases, there was a span of 11 bases. The CDR3 sequence is CASSVGQGLETQYF. Written as DNA, the CDR3 is TGTGCCAGCAGCGTAGGGCAGGGGCTGGAGACCCAGTACTTC.

The J gene is TRBJ2-7, the V gene TRBV18; no definite D call. This CDR3 has 12 amino acids. V was trimmed by 4 bases and J by 0 bases, leaving 4 bases between them. Germline-derived CDR1 and CDR2 are KGHSH and LQKENI. Here the CDR3 DNA reads TGTGCCAGCTCACTCCACTCCTACGAGCAGTACTTC. The encoded protein is CASSLHSYEQYF.

J is TRBJ2-1 and V is TRBV7-2, with 8 bases fitting TRBD2. Germline values: CDR1 SGHTA, CDR2 FQGNSA. The CDR3 contains 15 residues. After removal of 1 base from V and 7 bases from J, the junction contained 6 bases not matched to a gene. In nucleotides, the CDR3 is TGTGCCAGCAGCTTAGGCGGTAGCGGGATAAATGAGCAGTTCTTC. Its translation: CASSLGGSGINEQFF.

The V and J genes are TRBV27 and TRBJ2-2, with D maybe TRBD1 (6 bases). The germline V gene has CDR1 MNHEY and CDR2 SMNVEV (reference sequence). V was clipped by 8 bases and J by 0 bases, with 19 bases between them. The CDR3 consists of 17 residues. Here the CDR3 reads CASGRTASPANTGELFF. DNA for the CDR3: TGTGCCAGCGGACGGACAGCCTCCCCTGCGAACACCGGGGAGCTGTTTTTT.

The chain joins TRBV29-1 to TRBJ1-1; TRBD1 aligns across 7 bases. Looked up from germline, CDR1 is SQVTM and CDR2 is ANQGSEA. The CDR3 is 15 amino acids. Trimming removed 6 bases from V and 1 base from J; junction bases left unmatched: 11. DNA for the CDR3: TGCAGCGTACCCGGACAGGAGAATTGGAACACTGAAGCTTTCTTT. Amino acid sequence: CSVPGQENWNTEAFF.

In the case of this clone: Other nucleotide sequences in the sample specify the same CDR3. V usage is TRBV3-1 (or the pseudogene TRBV3-2) and J usage is TRBJ2-3, with 10 bases identical to TRBD1. Germline loops: CDR1 LGHDT, CDR2 YNNKEL (reference sequence). The CDR3 contains 15 residues. Trimming cost V 3 bases and J 2 bases; bases outside gene matches: 2. DNA for the CDR3: TGTGCCAGCAGCCAGGGGACAGGGGACACAGATACGCAGTATTTT. Translation gives CASSQGTGDTDTQYF.

This chain uses TRBV7-6 with TRBJ1-3; D is perhaps TRBD1 (5 bases). Trimming took 3 bases from V and 4 from J, leaving 25 bases between them. Germline lookup yields CDR1 SGHVS and CDR2 FNYEAQ. The CDR3 runs 19 residues. CDR3 amino acids: CASSFSRRGTNRFGNTIYF. In DNA form, the CDR3 reads TGTGCCAGCAGCTTCAGTCGGCGGGGGACTAATAGATTCGGAAACACCATATATTTT.

V and J are TRBV9 and TRBJ1-4; tentatively, D is TRBD1 (6 bases). The V gene's germline CDR1 is SGDLS and CDR2 YYNGEE. The CDR3 consists of 15 residues. Deletions cut 3 bases from V and 2 bases from J, with 11 bases between. The CDR3 DNA is TGTGCCAGCAGCGGCCTACAGGGTACTAATGAAAAACTGTTTTTT. This codes for CASSGLQGTNEKLFF.

The chain has TRBV28 and TRBJ1-2, with D hard to call. There are 11 residues in the CDR3. V was cut by 4 bases and J by 5 bases, with 5 bases left in between. Per germline, CDR1 MDHEN and CDR2 SYDVKM. The CDR3 region has the DNA TGTGCCAGCAGTTCCTCTTATGGCTACACCTTC. This codes for CASSSSYGYTF.

This chain connects TRBV15 to TRBJ1-5; no reliable D call. Trimming stripped 5 bases from V and 5 bases from J, with 10 bases between. Looked up from germline, CDR1 is LNHNV and CDR2 is YYDKDF (reference sequence). CDR3 size: 13 residues. The CDR3 DNA sequence: TGTGCCACCAGCTCCCTCGGGGATCAGCCCCAGCATTTT. It codes for CATSSLGDQPQHF. Full variable domain (rest looked up from reference TRBV15 and TRBJ1-5): DAMVIQNPRYQVTQFGKPVTLSCSQTLNHNVMYWYQQKSSQAPKLLFHYYDKDFNNEADTPDNFQSRRPNTSFCFLDIRSPGLGDTAMYLCATSSLGDQPQHFGDGTRLSIL.

The J gene is TRBJ2-7, the V gene TRBV3-1 (or the pseudogene TRBV3-2); D may be TRBD2 (5 bases). Trimming took 5 bases from V and 2 from J, leaving 7 bases between them. The CDR3 length is 12 residues. The germline V gene has CDR1 LGHDT and CDR2 YNNKEL (reference sequence). The CDR3 spells CASSLEAYEQYF. The CDR3 DNA sequence: TGTGCCAGCAGCTTGGAGGCCTACGAGCAGTACTTC.

The rearrangement uses TRBV10-3 and TRBJ1-5; weak D call: TRBD1 (6 bases). There are 14 residues in the CDR3. Trimming left V 4 bases short and J 5 bases short, with 12 bases between. Germline assignment: CDR1 ENHRY and CDR2 SYGVKD. The CDR3 DNA follows: TGTGCCATCAGTGGCCCGGACAGAGATCAGCCCCAGCATTTT. Its translation is CAISGPDRDQPQHF.

This chain uses TRBV3-1 (or the pseudogene TRBV3-2) with TRBJ2-4; D remains unclear. Germline lookup yields CDR1 LGHDT and CDR2 YNNKEL (reference sequence). V was pared by 2 bases and J by 7 bases, with 6 bases between. The CDR3 spans 12 residues. The CDR3 coding sequence is TGTGCCAGCAGCCAAACAGAGAACATTCAGTACTTC. It translates to CASSQTENIQYF.